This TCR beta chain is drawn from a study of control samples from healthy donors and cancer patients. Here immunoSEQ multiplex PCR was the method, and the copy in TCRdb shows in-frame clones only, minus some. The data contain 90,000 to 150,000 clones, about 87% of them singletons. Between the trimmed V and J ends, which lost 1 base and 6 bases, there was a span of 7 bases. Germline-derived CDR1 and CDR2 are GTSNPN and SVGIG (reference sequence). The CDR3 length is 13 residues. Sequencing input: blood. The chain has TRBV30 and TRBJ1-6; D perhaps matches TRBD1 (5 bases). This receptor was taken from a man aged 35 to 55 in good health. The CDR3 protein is CAWSGGGNSPLHF. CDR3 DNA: TGTGCCTGGAGTGGGGGGGGTAATTCACCCCTCCACTTT.